This T cell receptor beta chain was observed in a study of cytomegalovirus exposure and HLA in healthy donors. Study-level results: Reports credit the classifier with highly specific, highly sensitive diagnosis of cytomegalovirus status. Some TCR beta chains (around 180 of them) were listed as cytomegalovirus-associated.

Repertoires were generated with immunoSEQ multiplex PCR, while TCRdb's copy carries only in-frame clones and drops some. The data show 100,000 to 150,000 clones, with roughly 89% seen just once and over 1% held by the top ten. As concerns this clone: Its antigen is as yet unknown.

The TCR sequence derives from a woman aged 18-29 years in good health and CMV-seronegative. The source material was PBMCs.

The CDR3 DNA reads as TGTGCCAGCTCACCGGACAGGGGTCAACCGGGGCAGTACTTC. This translates into CASSPDRGQPGQYF. This chain joins TRBV18 and TRBJ2-7, with 9 nucleotides matching TRBD1. CDR1 KGHSH and CDR2 LQKENI come from the germline V gene. After removal of 3 bases from V and 9 bases from J, the junction contained 9 bases not matched to a gene. The CDR3 loop spans 14 amino acids.